This is a list of T cell receptor beta chains from one sample in a study of blood T cell repertoires in COVID-19. Clones were sequenced by immunoSEQ multiplex PCR, and TCRdb holds only the in-frame ones, with some missing. The sample lists approximately 260,000 clones, 70% to 90% seen once, with less than 8.5% in the top ten. Sample: PBMCs or T cells enriched from blood (not recorded which). The receptors were sampled from a woman aged 45-65 years who had been exposed to COVID-19. Both conserved end residues are trimmed from each CDR3. A D gene is named only where the DNA matches it firmly.

D | J | V | CDR3
TRBD1 | TRBJ1-2 | TRBV19 | ASSRTGIYGYT
TRBD2 | TRBJ2-2 | TRBV24-1 | ATSEAGTSGGAWTGELF
TRBD1 | TRBJ1-2 | TRBV19 | ASTPDRDRGNYGYT
- | TRBJ2-7 | TRBV13 | ASSLGLSRNEQY
- | TRBJ2-7 | TRBV7-2 | ASSSSPQASGEQY
- | TRBJ2-7 | TRBV27 | ASGALQGSEQY
- | TRBJ1-1 | TRBV20-1 | SVPGVRTAF
- | TRBJ2-3 | TRBV10-1 | ASSEASGEDTQY
- | TRBJ1-3 | TRBV5-4 | ASSSDRTGNTIY
- | TRBJ1-5 | TRBV24-1 | ATSDRSVNQPQH
TRBD1 | TRBJ1-4 | TRBV19 | ASSRDRANEKLF
- | TRBJ1-2 | TRBV7-9 | ASSLTDFYGYT
TRBD1 | TRBJ2-5 | TRBV19 | ASSGRQGTGETQY
- | TRBJ1-2 | TRBV11-2 | ASTHGGYGYT
TRBD1 | TRBJ1-2 | TRBV7-2 | ASSPQGEAGGYT
- | TRBJ1-6 | TRBV5-1 | ASSLGGRELPLH
- | TRBJ1-2 | TRBV18 | ASSPSEGISYGYT
- | TRBJ2-3 | TRBV9 | ASSVGQGEGTDTQY
- | TRBJ2-1 | TRBV28 | ASSLVRDEQF
- | TRBJ2-2 | TRBV5-6 | ASSLEITGSTTGELF
- | TRBJ2-6 | TRBV21-1 | ASSKVGTSGFNVLT
- | TRBJ1-1 | TRBV27 | ASSLSIWTVEAF
TRBD1 | TRBJ1-1 | TRBV12-3/TRBV12-4 | ASQTGSGTEAF
- | TRBJ2-2 | TRBV12-1 | ASSHTGVVGELF
- | TRBJ2-7 | TRBV6-5 | ASSRETGKQY
TRBD2 | TRBJ2-1 | TRBV5-1 | ASSPSGNSYNEQF
- | TRBJ1-2 | TRBV5-1 | ASSLGAGGVGGYT
TRBD2 | TRBJ2-3 | TRBV7-2 | ASRFSGVSTDTQY
- | TRBJ1-3 | TRBV13 | ASSLGMPGSGNTIY
TRBD2 | TRBJ2-1 | TRBV5-4 | ASSLGPLADRV
TRBD1 | TRBJ1-1 | TRBV11-2 | ASSLRPPGTGPPEAF
TRBD2 | TRBJ2-3 | TRBV7-2 | ASSLGGRGGTDTQY
- | TRBJ1-2 | TRBV10-1 | ASSGVEEDYGYT
- | TRBJ1-2 | TRBV28 | ASSSGAGVGYT
TRBD2 | TRBJ2-1 | TRBV5-1 | ASSLEVAGGYNEQF
TRBD1 | TRBJ2-3 | TRBV27 | AIGRGRPDTQY
TRBD1 | TRBJ1-6 | TRBV9 | ASSVGSGGRNSPLH
- | TRBJ1-1 | TRBV19 | ASSIQGKMNTEAF
- | TRBJ2-2 | TRBV7-9 | ASSLASPANTGELF
TRBD1 | TRBJ1-1 | TRBV7-9 | ASSYSTGGTEAF
- | TRBJ1-2 | TRBV21-1 | AILGGPTGRTHYGYT
TRBD1 | TRBJ2-3 | TRBV6-2/TRBV6-3 | ASSGDRVDTQY
TRBD1 | TRBJ2-7 | TRBV6-5 | ASGRTGGSYEQY